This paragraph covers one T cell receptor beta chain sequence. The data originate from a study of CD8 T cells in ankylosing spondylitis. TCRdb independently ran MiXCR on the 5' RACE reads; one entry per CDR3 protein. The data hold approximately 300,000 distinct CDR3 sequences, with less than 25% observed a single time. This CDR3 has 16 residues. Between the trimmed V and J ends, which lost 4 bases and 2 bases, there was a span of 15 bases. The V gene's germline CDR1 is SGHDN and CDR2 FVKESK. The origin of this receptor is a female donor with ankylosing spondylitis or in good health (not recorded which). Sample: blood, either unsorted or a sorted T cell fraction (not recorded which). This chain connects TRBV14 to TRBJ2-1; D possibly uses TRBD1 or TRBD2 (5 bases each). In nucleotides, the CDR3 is TGTGCCAGCAGCCCCCTAGCAGGGACCACCTACAATGAGCAGTTCTTC. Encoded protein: CASSPLAGTTYNEQFF. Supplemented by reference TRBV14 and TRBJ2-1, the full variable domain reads EAGVTQFPSHSVIEKGQTVTLRCDPISGHDNLYWYRRVMGKEIKFLLHFVKESKQDESGMPNNRFLAERTGGTYSTLKVQPAELEDSGVYFCASSPLAGTTYNEQFFGPGTRLTVL.